Listed below are T cell receptor beta chains from one sample, sequenced in a study of blood T cells in healthy people across ages. Using its own MiXCR run on the 5' RACE reads, TCRdb lists one record per CDR3 protein. This table has 500,000 to 550,000 distinct CDR3 sequences, around 24% appearing once. The same specimen was also included in a second study, on T cells of mothers and their children.

Specimen: blood. These receptors were taken from a boy aged 10-17 years in good health. Both conserved end residues are part of each CDR3. Each record gives: CDR3 DNA, CDR3 protein, CDR3 length, D gene, clone size, V gene, J gene. A D gene is named only where the DNA matches it firmly. Part of the rows lack a size; the others show once, few, many or a class for expanded clones.

TGTGCCAGCAGCCCATCGACAGGAACCTACTCTTTTCAGTACTTC	CASSPSTGTYSFQYF	15	-	few	TRBV7-2	TRBJ2-4
TGTGCCAGCAGGGCGACTAGCGGGGACGCCTACGAGCAGTACTTC	CASRATSGDAYEQYF	15	TRBD2	few	TRBV6-4	TRBJ2-7
TGTGCCAGCTCACCACGTCGGGACAGTGTTGAAAAACTGTTTTTT	CASSPRRDSVEKLFF	15	TRBD1	few	TRBV18	TRBJ1-4
TGCAGTGCTAGAGAACGGTTTCTCGATCAGCCCCAGCATTTT	CSARERFLDQPQHF	14	-	few	TRBV20-1	TRBJ1-5
TGTGCCAGCAGCTTAGCGGCCGGGGATGGGACTTTCTCCTACGAGCAGTACTTC	CASSLAAGDGTFSYEQYF	18	-	-	TRBV7-2	TRBJ2-7
TGCAGTGCTAGAGAGGAGGGAGGTCTGGGCAATGAGCAGTTCTTC	CSAREEGGLGNEQFF	15	-	-	TRBV20-1	TRBJ2-1
TGTGCCAGCAGCGCCGGGACTAGCGGCCTCGTTAGCACAGATACGCAGTATTTT	CASSAGTSGLVSTDTQYF	18	TRBD2	few	TRBV7-2	TRBJ2-3
TGTGCCATCAGTGATCCAGTCCCCAGCTCCTACAATGAGCAGTTCTTC	CAISDPVPSSYNEQFF	16	-	-	TRBV10-3	TRBJ2-1
TGTGCCAGCAGTGAATCCCCCCTTACCGGCACAGATACGCAGTATTTT	CASSESPLTGTDTQYF	16	-	few	TRBV2	TRBJ2-3
TGTGCCACCAGCAGAGATGCGCAGTGGGAGACCCAGTACTTC	CATSRDAQWETQYF	14	-	many	TRBV15	TRBJ2-5
TGTGCCACCACCCGACAGGGGACCTACAATGAGCAGTTCTTC	CATTRQGTYNEQFF	14	TRBD1	many	TRBV18	TRBJ2-1
TGTGCCAGCAGCCCTGAAAAGGGGATCACTGAAGCTTTCTTT	CASSPEKGITEAFF	14	-	-	TRBV7-2	TRBJ1-1
TGTGCCAGCAGTTCAGGGGGTGTAAACTATGGCTACACCTTC	CASSSGGVNYGYTF	14	TRBD1	few	TRBV28	TRBJ1-2
TGCGCCAGCAGCCAAGGGGAAGGGGGGTACGAGCAGTACTTC	CASSQGEGGYEQYF	14	-	-	TRBV4-3	TRBJ2-7
TGCAGCGTTGAGGGAACCGGGACAGCAAACAATGAGCAGTTCTTC	CSVEGTGTANNEQFF	15	TRBD1	once	TRBV29-1	TRBJ2-1
TGTGCCAGCAGCATCTACCGACAGGGGGCAAGTGAGCAGTTCTTC	CASSIYRQGASEQFF	15	TRBD1	few	TRBV7-2	TRBJ2-1
TGTGCCAGCAGCCAAGTTGGGGCCGGACCTAACTATGGCTACACCTTC	CASSQVGAGPNYGYTF	16	-	-	TRBV3-1	TRBJ1-2
TGTGCCTGCAGGAATCAGCCCCAGCATTTT	CACRNQPQHF	10	-	-	TRBV5-8	TRBJ1-5
TGTGCCAGCAGCTTAGGGCTCGGGATCTCCTACGAGCAGTACTTC	CASSLGLGISYEQYF	15	-	-	TRBV11-2	TRBJ2-7
TGCAGCGTTGATTCGGCGGAGGGGCCGGGGCAAGAGACCCAGTACTTC	CSVDSAEGPGQETQYF	16	-	few	TRBV29-1	TRBJ2-5
TGTGCCAGCAGTGACGGACCTATGCCTAGGGAGCAGTACTTC	CASSDGPMPREQYF	14	-	-	TRBV27	TRBJ2-7
TGTGCCAGTAGCGCACGGGTCACTGAAGCTTTCTTT	CASSARVTEAFF	12	-	-	TRBV19	TRBJ1-1
TGTGCCAGCAGCCTTTTTTATGGAGAGTACAATGAGCAGTTCTTC	CASSLFYGEYNEQFF	15	-	few	TRBV7-8	TRBJ2-1
TGTGCCAGCAGAGGACTAGCGGGAGACCAAGAGACCCAGTACTTC	CASRGLAGDQETQYF	15	TRBD2	-	TRBV12-3/TRBV12-4	TRBJ2-5
TGTGCCAGCAGTTTCTGGGCCCCCCTAGAGACCCAGTACTTC	CASSFWAPLETQYF	14	-	few	TRBV6-2/TRBV6-3	TRBJ2-5
TGCGCCAGCAGCTTGTCCCGGGCCTACGAGCAGTACTTC	CASSLSRAYEQYF	13	-	few	TRBV5-1	TRBJ2-7
TGTGCCAGCAGTTCCACAGGGGGCCGGTACAATGGGCAGTTCTTC	CASSSTGGRYNGQFF	15	TRBD1	-	TRBV6-5	TRBJ2-1
TGCAGTGCTAGGGGGATCAACAATGAGCAGTTCTTC	CSARGINNEQFF	12	-	few	TRBV20-1	TRBJ2-1
TGTGCCAGCAGCTACCCCCCCAGCGGGGGGTACAATGAGCAGTTCTTC	CASSYPPSGGYNEQFF	16	TRBD2	-	TRBV6-5	TRBJ2-1
TGCAGTGCTAGATTTCTAGCGGGGGACCGACCTACCTACGAGCAGTACTTC	CSARFLAGDRPTYEQYF	17	TRBD2	-	TRBV20-1	TRBJ2-7
TGTGCCAGCAGCCGAAGGCAGGGGAACTATGGCTACACCTTC	CASSRRQGNYGYTF	14	-	few	TRBV7-8	TRBJ1-2